The next 29 T cell receptor beta chains were all read from a single sample in a study of Ad26.COV2.S vaccination and SARS-CoV-2 variants. Treatment noted: some 20 received Ad26.COV2.S at low or high dose, single or two shots; about 5 received placebo; per-sample allocation not given. All samples were drawn on day 63, counting from the first vaccine or placebo injection. Libraries were prepared by immunoSEQ multiplex PCR; TCRdb keeps only in-frame clonotypes and omits some of them. The sample records about 470,000 clones, 80% to 95% being singletons. Here the sequenced sample was peripheral blood, taken in a trial of Ad26.COV2.S vaccine versus placebo. The receptors originated from a person aged 18-65 years who received the Ad26.COV2.S COVID-19 vaccine or a placebo.

This clone came up once. The rearrangement joins TRBV5-1 to TRBJ2-3; D perhaps matches TRBD2 (5 bases). V lost 0 bases to trimming and J lost 1 base, with 12 bases between them. The CDR3 totals 16 residues. From germline, CDR1 is SGHRS and CDR2 YFSETQ. Written as DNA, the CDR3 is TGCGCCAGCAGCTTGGAGCCGAGGGCCGGCACAGATACGCAGTATTTT. It encodes CASSLEPRAGTDTQYF.

The rearrangement uses TRBV7-3 and TRBJ1-6; unclear D gene. CDR1 and CDR2 from the germline V gene are SGHTA and FQGTGA. V was clipped by 4 bases and J by 6 bases, with 7 bases between them. This CDR3 spans 13 amino acids. For the CDR3, the DNA is TGTGCCAGCAGCTCGGACCGTAATTCACCCCTCCACTTT. Translated, it gives CASSSDRNSPLHF.

The rearrangement joins TRBV10-3 to TRBJ2-7; D is uncertain. There are 12 residues in the CDR3. Germline V lookup: CDR1 ENHRY, CDR2 SYGVKD. V lost 10 bases, J lost 0 bases, and 10 bases lay in between. The CDR3 DNA sequence: TGTGCCACATCGGCAGGCTCCTACGAGCAGTACTTC. Its translation: CATSAGSYEQYF.

This clone has a single count. The chain uses TRBV5-8 and TRBJ2-3; D is perhaps TRBD1 (5 bases). The V and J ends lost 3 bases and 1 base respectively, with 15 bases between them. The CDR3 is 16 residues long. CDR1 is SGHTS and CDR2 is YDEGEE in the germline V gene. The CDR3 loop reads CASSSMTRAGTDTQYF. The CDR3 coding sequence is TGTGCCAGCAGCTCAATGACCAGGGCGGGCACAGATACGCAGTATTTT.

In the case of this clone: This sample includes further DNA sequences coding for the same CDR3. The CDR3 coding sequence is TGTGCCAGCACTCCGTCTGGGGCCAACGTCCTGACTTTC. This encodes CASTPSGANVLTF. The rearrangement joins TRBV7-9 to TRBJ2-6; D uncertain. The CDR3 has 13 residues. Germline V gene data show CDR1 as SEHNR and CDR2 as FQNEAQ (reference sequence). V was trimmed by 7 bases and J by 1 base, leaving 5 bases between them.

The V call is TRBV11-2, the J call TRBJ1-1, with D tentatively TRBD1 (6 bases). The CDR3 is 15 amino acids. The germline CDR1 and CDR2 sequences are SGHAT and FQNNGV. The V and J ends lost 1 base and 4 bases respectively, with 13 bases between them. CDR3 in DNA: TGTGCCAGCAGCTTAGTTACGGGGGCCCGCACTGAAGCTTTCTTT. Its protein product is CASSLVTGARTEAFF. The full variable domain, in which reference TRBV11-2 and TRBJ1-1 provide the parts outside the CDR3, is EAGVAQSPRYKIIEKRQSVAFWCNPISGHATLYWYQQILGQGPKLLIQFQNNGVVDDSQLPKDRFSAERLKGVDSTLKIQPAKLEDSAVYLCASSLVTGARTEAFFGQGTRLTVV.

The CDR3 loop reads CASSLSIRDRDTQYF. The CDR3 DNA reads TGTGCCAGCAGTTTATCGATTCGGGACAGAGATACGCAGTATTTT. The chain is built from TRBV27 and TRBJ2-3; the match to TRBD1 covers 7 bases. The V and J ends lost 0 bases and 5 bases, in that order; junction bases with no gene match: 5. Germline V gives CDR1 MNHEY, CDR2 SMNVEV (reference sequence). The CDR3 is made up of 15 amino acids.

The gene calls are TRBV2 and TRBJ2-7, with D possibly TRBD2 on 6 matching bases. The length of the CDR3 is 15 residues. Germline CDR1 SNHLY, CDR2 FYNNEI. Trimming cost V 0 bases and J 6 bases, with 15 bases left between them. As DNA, the CDR3 is TGTGCCAGCAGTGAAGCGCTCGGGGGTGGGATCGAGCAGTACTTC. Amino acids: CASSEALGGGIEQYF.

The V gene is TRBV28, the J gene TRBJ1-4, with TRBD1 matching over 8 bases. CDR1 is MDHEN and CDR2 is SYDVKM in the germline V gene. CDR3 length equals 15 residues. The trim removed 8 bases at V and 0 bases at J, leaving 5 bases unmatched. CDR3 bases: TGTGCCAGCGCGACAGGGGATACAACTAATGAAAAACTGTTTTTT. As protein: CASATGDTTNEKLFF.

The V and J genes are TRBV6-5 and TRBJ2-7; D might be TRBD1 or TRBD2, each matching 5 bases. V shed 10 bases and J shed 2 bases, with 12 bases lying between them. The CDR3 is 12 residues long. The germline gives CDR1 MNHEY, CDR2 SVGAGI. CDR3 amino acids: CATRTGPYEQYF. The CDR3 region has the DNA TGTGCCACCCGGACGGGGCCCTACGAGCAGTACTTC.

The chain links TRBV2 to TRBJ2-7; 8 bases are a match to TRBD1. Germline values: CDR1 SNHLY, CDR2 FYNNEI. The V segment lost 7 bases and the J segment 2 bases; nucleotides outside the gene matches: 7. The CDR3 totals 14 residues. CDR3 nucleotides: TGTGCCAGCAATGGACAGGGTTCCACCTACGAGCAGTACTTC. Encoded protein: CASNGQGSTYEQYF.

Written as DNA, the CDR3 is TGTGCCAGCAGCGGCCGGCTAGCGGGGTGGAATGAGCAGTTCTTC. Protein sequence: CASSGRLAGWNEQFF. V usage is TRBV6-2 or TRBV6-3 and J usage is TRBJ2-1, with 9 bases lining up with TRBD2. V shed 6 bases and J 7 bases; nucleotides not matched to a gene: 10. The CDR3 covers 15 residues. Germline V lookup: CDR1 MNHEY, CDR2 SVGEGT.

This chain links TRBV2 with TRBJ2-7; tentative D call: TRBD1 (6 bases). The CDR3 extends over 16 amino acids. With 0 bases removed from V and 0 bases from J, the gap between germline ends came to 12 bases. Germline V lookup: CDR1 SNHLY, CDR2 FYNNEI. CDR3 amino acids: CASSEARGQYSYEQYF. CDR3 nucleotide sequence: TGTGCCAGCAGTGAAGCGAGAGGACAGTACTCCTACGAGCAGTACTTC.

This clone was counted once. The V and J genes are TRBV28 and TRBJ1-1, with D perhaps matching TRBD1 (5 bases). The germline V and J ends were trimmed by 6 bases and 1 base, with 18 bases remaining between them. Germline CDR1 MDHEN, CDR2 SYDVKM. The CDR3 consists of 16 residues. DNA for the CDR3: TGTGCCAGCAGGCCCCGGGCCCGCGGGGCGAACACTGAAGCTTTCTTT. This translates into CASRPRARGANTEAFF. Full variable domain (rest looked up from reference TRBV28 and TRBJ1-1): DVKVTQSSRYLVKRTGEKVFLECVQDMDHENMFWYRQDPGLGLRLIYFSYDVKMKEKGDIPEGYSVSREKKERFSLILESASTNQTSMYLCASRPRARGANTEAFFGQGTRLTVV.

The rearrangement joins TRBV15 to TRBJ2-7; no reliable D call. V shed 1 base and J shed 7 bases, with 8 bases lying between them. This CDR3 is built from 12 residues. Germline V gene data show CDR1 as LNHNV and CDR2 as YYDKDF (reference sequence). The CDR3 DNA reads as TGTGCCACCAGCAGAGCTCGGGCGGAGCAGTACTTC. Translated: CATSRARAEQYF.

This rearrangement joins TRBV19 to TRBJ2-7; TRBD2 aligns across 9 bases. The J segment lost 5 bases and the V segment lost 8 bases, leaving 7 bases of the junction unmatched. Germline CDR1 reads LNHDA; CDR2 reads SQIVND (reference sequence). This CDR3 has 13 residues. CDR3 nucleotides: TGTGCCAGTTCCGGGACTAGCCTCGACGAGCAGTACTTC. Protein product: CASSGTSLDEQYF.

Comments on this clone: Other DNA variants within this sample encode the same CDR3. The chain has TRBV6-5 and TRBJ2-1; possibly TRBD1 or TRBD2 for D (5 bases each). CDR1 and CDR2 (germline): MNHEY, SVGAGI. This CDR3 is built from 13 residues. V shed 9 bases and J shed 0 bases, with 9 bases lying between them. CDR3 bases: TGTGCCAGTTCGAGGGGCTCCTACAATGAGCAGTTCTTC. Encoded protein: CASSRGSYNEQFF.

The gene calls are TRBV28 and TRBJ2-3, with TRBD1 identical over 10 bases. The germline gives CDR1 MDHEN, CDR2 SYDVKM. The V segment lost 8 bases and the J segment 5 bases; nucleotides outside the gene matches: 7. The CDR3 has 14 residues. The CDR3 is CASRRTGGEDTQYF. The CDR3 region has the DNA TGTGCCAGCCGAAGGACAGGGGGAGAAGATACGCAGTATTTT.

In DNA, the CDR3 is TGTGCCAGCAGCTCGGACTACGAGCAGTACTTC. Its protein product is CASSSDYEQYF. This chain links TRBV5-6 with TRBJ2-7, with D hard to call. The CDR3 is 11 amino acids. Trimming removed 3 bases at V and 3 bases at J, with 4 bases between. CDR1 is SGHDT, CDR2 YYEEEE, per germline.

This sequence joins TRBV4-3 and TRBJ2-5; TRBD2 matches 12 bases. CDR1 LGHNA and CDR2 YSLEER come from the germline V gene. The CDR3 consists of 18 residues. V lost 0 bases and J lost 5; bases outside the gene matches: 10. The CDR3 region is CASSQDKGTSGPGETQYF. The CDR3 nucleotides are TGCGCCAGCAGCCAAGATAAGGGGACTAGCGGGCCAGGGGAGACCCAGTACTTC.

V gene TRBV12-5 combines with J gene TRBJ1-1; maybe TRBD1 (5 bases). Trimming took 1 base from V and 4 from J, leaving 13 bases between them. Germline V lookup: CDR1 LGHNT, CDR2 FRNRAP. The CDR3 extends over 15 amino acids. The CDR3 DNA reads TGTGCTAGTGGTTTGGATGACAGACGCCGCACTGAAGCTTTCTTT. Amino acid sequence: CASGLDDRRRTEAFF.

This clone appeared a single time. J is TRBJ2-7 and V is TRBV6-1; D not resolved. Germline values: CDR1 MNHNS, CDR2 SASEGT. This CDR3 comprises 15 residues. Trimming shortened V by 2 bases and J by 2 bases, and 13 bases separated the two germline ends. CDR3 loop: CASSESPGIPYEQYF. In DNA form, the CDR3 reads TGTGCCAGCAGTGAATCTCCAGGCATCCCCTACGAGCAGTACTTC.

The CDR3 protein is CASSLAGVLSEQYF. The CDR3 DNA sequence: TGTGCCAGCAGCTTGGCGGGTGTGCTAAGCGAGCAGTACTTC. The gene calls are TRBV5-5 and TRBJ2-7; D ambiguous. Trimming stripped 0 bases from V and 6 bases from J, with 13 bases between. The germline V gene has CDR1 SGHKS and CDR2 YYEKEE (reference sequence). This CDR3 has 14 amino acids. Full variable domain (missing parts from reference TRBV5-5 and TRBJ2-7): DAGVTQSPTHLIKTRGQQVTLRCSPISGHKSVSWYQQVLGQGPQFIFQYYEKEERGRGNFPDRFSARQFPNYSSELNVNALLLGDSALYLCASSLAGVLSEQYFGPGTRLTVT.

The chain couples TRBV5-5 to TRBJ1-5; D may be TRBD1 (5 bases). Germline CDR1 and CDR2: SGHKS and YYEKEE (reference sequence). The CDR3 totals 16 residues. Trimming pared 4 bases from V and 9 bases from J, leaving 23 bases between. DNA of the CDR3: TGTGCCAGCAGCCCGGCCCAGGGACCGCGTGGAGGGCCCCAGCATTTT. Protein sequence: CASSPAQGPRGGPQHF.

V and J are TRBV30 and TRBJ1-1; 9 nucleotides match TRBD1. The V segment lost 6 bases and the J segment 7 bases; nucleotides outside the gene matches: 12. The germline V gene encodes CDR1 GTSNPN and CDR2 SVGIG (reference sequence). The CDR3 is 14 residues long. The CDR3 bases are TGTGCCTGTTCTCCGACCACGACAGGGGGTGAAGCTTTCTTT. This sequence encodes CACSPTTTGGEAFF.

The gene calls are TRBV2 and TRBJ2-2; 8 bases align to TRBD1. Trimming removed 6 bases from V and 5 bases from J; junction bases left unmatched: 5. Germline CDR1 is SNHLY and CDR2 is FYNNEI. The CDR3 is 14 residues long. CDR3 protein: CASSQGAGTGELFF. CDR3 sequence (DNA): TGTGCCAGCAGCCAGGGGGCAGGAACCGGGGAGCTGTTTTTT. The whole variable domain, remainder taken from reference TRBV2 and TRBJ2-2, is EPEVTQTPSHQVTQMGQEVILRCVPISNHLYFYWYRQILGQKVEFLVSFYNNEISEKSEIFDDQFSVERPDGSNFTLKIRSTKLEDSAMYFCASSQGAGTGELFFGEGSRLTVL.

The chain carries TRBV19 and TRBJ2-1; 9 nucleotides align to TRBD2. V was clipped by 5 bases and J by 6 bases; unmatched bases: 11. Per germline, CDR1 LNHDA and CDR2 SQIVND (reference sequence). This CDR3 region has 16 residues. The CDR3 nucleotides read TGTGCCAGTAGTCCGCGGGGGGGCGTAGGGCGCAATGAGCAGTTCTTC. Translated: CASSPRGGVGRNEQFF.

The chain couples TRBV18 to TRBJ2-3; D unclear. The CDR3 runs 13 residues. Trimming pared 7 bases from V and 6 bases from J, leaving 14 bases between. Germline CDR1 reads KGHSH; CDR2 reads LQKENI. CDR3 amino acids: CASYKTPTDTQYF. As DNA, the CDR3 is TGTGCCAGCTACAAGACCCCAACCGATACGCAGTATTTT.

In this sample, this clone turned up once. The chain is built from TRBV11-3 and TRBJ2-1, with 9 bases identical to TRBD1. J lost 9 bases, V lost 5 bases, and 8 bases had no gene match. CDR1 SGHNT and CDR2 YENEEA come from the germline V gene. The CDR3 has 14 residues. The CDR3 sequence is CASSRTGVLGEQFF. The CDR3 nucleotides are TGTGCCAGCAGCCGGACAGGGGTATTGGGTGAGCAGTTCTTC.